A selection of T cell receptor beta chains follows, all from one sample in a study of blood T cells in healthy people across ages. In TCRdb, the 5' RACE reads were re-called with MiXCR into one record per CDR3 protein. The repertoire holds about 1.5 million distinct CDR3 sequences, with approximately 40% as singletons. Sequenced: blood. These receptors originate from a young woman in good health. Both conserved end residues are part of each CDR3. Each record gives: J gene, clone size, V gene, D gene, CDR3 protein, CDR3 DNA. A D gene is named only where the DNA matches it firmly. Expanded clones are given a class, and other clones once, few, many or no size at all.

>TRBJ2-7|-|TRBV5-5|TRBD2
CASSWEGRDEQYF
TGTGCCAGCAGCTGGGAGGGCAGGGACGAGCAGTACTTC
>TRBJ2-2|-|TRBV4-1|TRBD2
CASSQELTSGPTGELFF
TGCGCCAGCAGCCAAGAGTTAACTAGCGGGCCCACCGGGGAGCTGTTTTTT
>TRBJ2-7|few|TRBV9|-
CASSVDSEQYF
TGTGCCAGCAGCGTAGATAGCGAGCAGTACTTC
>TRBJ1-2|few|TRBV2|-
CASSEALPGRFDGYTF
TGTGCCAGCAGTGAAGCGCTTCCAGGGCGTTTTGATGGCTACACCTTC
>TRBJ1-5|few|TRBV5-1|-
CASSLTAMGNQPQHF
TGCGCCAGCAGCCTCACAGCGATGGGGAATCAGCCCCAGCATTTT
>TRBJ1-5|few|TRBV3-1|TRBD1
CASSPTGAANQPQHF
TGTGCCAGCAGCCCCACAGGGGCCGCGAATCAGCCCCAGCATTTT
>TRBJ2-3|-|TRBV11-2|-
CASSLDGVMAPADTQYF
TGTGCCAGCAGCTTAGATGGGGTTATGGCCCCCGCAGATACGCAGTATTTT
>TRBJ2-7|few|TRBV20-1|-
CSGKTGYEQYF
TGCAGTGGCAAAACAGGCTACGAGCAGTACTTC
>TRBJ2-1|few|TRBV7-9|-
CASSQPGLSNEQFF
TGTGCCAGCAGCCAGCCAGGACTGTCCAATGAGCAGTTCTTC
>TRBJ2-7|few|TRBV27|-
CASSLSTGFYEQYF
TGTGCCAGCAGTTTATCCACAGGATTCTACGAGCAGTACTTC
>TRBJ2-7|few|TRBV11-1|-
CASSFGNQNEQYF
TGTGCCAGCAGCTTTGGTAATCAGAACGAGCAGTACTTC
>TRBJ2-2|few|TRBV6-6|TRBD1
CASRKTGATGELFF
TGTGCCAGCAGGAAGACAGGGGCTACCGGGGAGCTGTTTTTT
>TRBJ2-7|many|TRBV28|TRBD1
CASRDRVGYEQYF
TGTGCCAGCAGAGACAGGGTCGGATACGAGCAGTACTTC
>TRBJ1-3|-|TRBV7-2|-
CASSLQVSGNTIYF
TGTGCCAGCAGCTTACAGGTCTCTGGAAACACCATATATTTT
>TRBJ2-1|-|TRBV7-8|TRBD2
CASSTSGGAGGEQFF
TGTGCCAGCAGCACTAGCGGGGGGGCCGGGGGTGAGCAGTTCTTC
>TRBJ1-2|many|TRBV29-1|-
CSVDGGYTF
TGCAGCGTCGACGGTGGCTACACCTTC
>TRBJ2-7|-|TRBV4-1|TRBD1
CASSQLDRGNPYEQYF
TGCGCCAGCAGCCAACTTGACAGGGGTAATCCCTACGAGCAGTACTTC
>TRBJ2-3|-|TRBV18|-
CASSSQGSSTDTQYF
TGTGCCAGCTCGTCCCAGGGCTCTAGCACAGATACGCAGTATTTT
>TRBJ1-1|-|TRBV27|-
CASSSGDRGTEAFF
TGTGCCAGCAGTTCCGGGGATCGGGGGACTGAAGCTTTCTTT
>TRBJ2-7|-|TRBV5-1|TRBD1
CASRSSGTGGRSSYNEQYF
TGCGCCAGCCGATCATCCGGGACAGGGGGCCGAAGCTCCTACAATGAGCAGTACTTC
>TRBJ2-5|once|TRBV5-1|TRBD2
CASSLEGGVREQYF
TGCGCCAGCAGCTTAGAGGGCGGGGTGCGGGAGCAGTACTTC
>TRBJ2-3|-|TRBV27|TRBD2
CASSPTPGLAGGSGTDTQYF
TGTGCCAGTAGTCCGACCCCCGGGCTAGCGGGAGGGAGCGGCACAGATACGCAGTATTTT
>TRBJ2-3|-|TRBV2|-
CASMVIGGDTQYF
TGTGCCAGCATGGTCATAGGAGGAGATACGCAGTATTTT
>TRBJ2-7|-|TRBV3-1|TRBD2
CASSQEAGQAREQYF
TGTGCCAGCAGCCAAGAAGCGGGGCAGGCGAGGGAGCAGTACTTC
>TRBJ2-3|-|TRBV2|TRBD2
CAILPSGTSTDTQYF
TGTGCCATCCTACCTAGCGGGACGAGCACAGATACGCAGTATTTT
>TRBJ2-7|many|TRBV15|-
CATSREGYEQYF
TGTGCCACCAGCAGAGAGGGTTACGAGCAGTACTTC
>TRBJ2-7|few|TRBV5-1|-
CASSLAADNSYEQYF
TGCGCCAGCAGCTTGGCCGCGGATAACTCCTACGAGCAGTACTTC
>TRBJ2-1|few|TRBV7-8|TRBD1
CASSLGTGAGNEQFF
TGTGCCAGCAGCTTAGGTACAGGGGCAGGAAATGAGCAGTTCTTC
>TRBJ2-7|many|TRBV27|-
CASSPGRLVYEQYF
TGTGCCAGCAGCCCGGGACGGTTGGTCTACGAGCAGTACTTC
>TRBJ2-7|-|TRBV4-2|TRBD2
CASSLSRASGSSYNEQYF
TGTGCCAGCAGCCTGTCTAGGGCTAGCGGGAGCTCCTACAATGAGCAGTACTTC
>TRBJ2-3|-|TRBV6-2/TRBV6-3|TRBD1
CASSYGAPGQATDTQYF
TGTGCCAGCAGTTACGGGGCCCCGGGACAGGCCACAGATACGCAGTATTTT
>TRBJ2-1|-|TRBV7-2|TRBD2
CASSSVTSGLYNEQFF
TGTGCCAGCAGCTCCGTAACTAGCGGCCTTTACAATGAGCAGTTCTTC
>TRBJ2-1|few|TRBV6-5|TRBD1
CASSYTGTGGLGNEQFF
TGTGCCAGCAGTTACACCGGGACAGGGGGTCTGGGCAATGAGCAGTTCTTC
>TRBJ2-1|few|TRBV15|-
CATSGRTGSNEQFF
TGTGCCACCAGCGGACGCACGGGAAGCAATGAGCAGTTCTTC
>TRBJ1-2|-|TRBV2|TRBD1
CASSPDRQRNYGYTF
TGTGCCAGCAGTCCGGACAGGCAAAGAAACTATGGCTACACCTTC
>TRBJ2-4|-|TRBV6-5|-
CASSGRNIQYF
TGTGCCAGCAGTGGACGGAACATTCAGTACTTC
>TRBJ1-2|-|TRBV11-2|-
CASSLEGDIMVGLDYGYTF
TGTGCCAGCAGCTTAGAAGGGGACATCATGGTCGGTCTGGACTATGGCTACACCTTC
>TRBJ2-5|once|TRBV2|TRBD1
CASSGDRTKETQYF
TGTGCCAGCAGTGGGGACAGAACAAAAGAGACCCAGTACTTC
>TRBJ1-5|-|TRBV2|TRBD1
CASKEQGAVQPQHF
TGTGCCAGCAAGGAACAGGGGGCAGTTCAGCCCCAGCATTTT
>TRBJ1-2|-|TRBV29-1|-
CSVGPGQNGYTF
TGCAGCGTTGGACCGGGGCAAAACGGCTACACCTTC
>TRBJ2-3|few|TRBV7-2|-
CASSNAGHSFTDTQYF
TGTGCCAGCAGCAACGCGGGACATTCCTTCACAGATACGCAGTATTTT
>TRBJ2-1|-|TRBV7-2|TRBD2
CASSSSGTTRNEQFF
TGTGCCAGCAGCTCCTCCGGGACTACCCGTAATGAGCAGTTCTTC
>TRBJ2-5|few|TRBV12-3/TRBV12-4|-
CASRAGLRQETQYF
TGTGCCAGCAGGGCGGGACTCCGACAGGAGACCCAGTACTTC
>TRBJ2-7|-|TRBV27|TRBD2
CVRSRGGRRFYEQYF
TGTGTCAGATCCCGGGGGGGGCGGAGATTCTACGAGCAGTACTTC
>TRBJ2-3|-|TRBV7-9|-
CASSLDAVSTDTQYF
TGTGCCAGCAGCTTGGATGCGGTGAGCACAGATACGCAGTATTTT